The rows below give T cell receptor delta chains drawn from one sample of a study of gamma-delta chains in newborns, infants, children. TCRdb re-called clones from the reads via CATT. The sample comprises 8,500 to 14,000 delta-chain clones, approximately 8.2% of which are singletons, and 3.5% to 4% rests with the top ten. Specimen: blood. Receptors were obtained from a child who was a newborn, infant or young child, either healthy, febrile or measles-vaccinated (not recorded which). Both conserved end residues are part of each CDR3. A D gene is named only where the DNA matches it firmly. Clone size is shown for a subset of rows, as once, few, many or a class of expanded clone.

abundance: few; len: 18; v_gene: TRDV2; d_gene: TRDD3; j_gene: TRDJ3; CDR3aa: CACDTGGYGSWDTRQMFF; CDR3nt: TGTGCCTGTGACACTGGGGGATACGGATCCTGGGACACCCGACAGATGTTTTTC
abundance: -; len: 19; v_gene: TRDV2; d_gene: TRDD3; j_gene: TRDJ3; CDR3aa: CACDGTGGHPSWDTRQMFF; CDR3nt: TGTGCCTGTGACGGTACTGGGGGCCACCCCTCCTGGGACACCCGACAGATGTTTTTC
abundance: few; len: 21; v_gene: TRDV1; d_gene: TRDD2; j_gene: TRDJ1; CDR3aa: CALGDLGFLRGTTMYTDKLIF; CDR3nt: TGTGCTCTTGGGGATCTGGGCTTCCTACGGGGGACAACTATGTACACCGATAAACTCATCTTT
abundance: few; len: 16; v_gene: TRDV2; d_gene: -; j_gene: TRDJ3; CDR3aa: CACDTLGAWDTRQMFF; CDR3nt: TGTGCCTGTGACACCCTCGGGGCCTGGGACACCCGACAGATGTTTTTC
abundance: -; len: 16; v_gene: TRDV3; d_gene: -; j_gene: TRDJ2; CDR3aa: CAFRGCVGRVTAQLFF; CDR3nt: TGTGCCTTTCGGGGATGTGTCGGAAGGGTGACAGCACAACTCTTCTTT
abundance: few; len: 17; v_gene: TRAV29/DV5; d_gene: TRDD3; j_gene: TRDJ1; CDR3aa: CAAIPYWGILANDKLIF; CDR3nt: TGTGCAGCAATCCCCTACTGGGGGATACTCGCTAACGATAAACTCATCTTT
abundance: -; len: 15; v_gene: TRDV2; d_gene: TRDD3; j_gene: TRDJ1; CDR3aa: CAGGAVDTRTDKLIF; CDR3nt: TGTGCCGGGGGGGCGGTGGATACGAGGACCGATAAACTCATCTTT
abundance: -; len: 14; v_gene: TRDV2; d_gene: -; j_gene: TRDJ1; CDR3aa: CACDKLGIVGKLIF; CDR3nt: TGTGCCTGTGACAAGTTGGGGATCGTCGGTAAACTCATCTTT
abundance: -; len: 17; v_gene: TRDV2; d_gene: TRDD3; j_gene: TRDJ1; CDR3aa: CACDTILGDRYTDKLIF; CDR3nt: TGTGCCTGTGACACTATACTGGGGGACCGGTACACCGATAAACTCATCTTT
abundance: -; len: 17; v_gene: TRDV2; d_gene: TRDD3; j_gene: TRDJ1; CDR3aa: CACDHVLGDAVTDKLIF; CDR3nt: TGTGCCTGTGACCACGTACTGGGGGATGCAGTCACCGATAAACTCATCTTT
abundance: few; len: 15; v_gene: TRDV2; d_gene: TRDD3; j_gene: TRDJ1; CDR3aa: CACDTLLGTQKELIF; CDR3nt: TGTGCCTGTGACACGTTACTGGGGACCCAAAAGGAACTCATCTTT
abundance: -; len: 16; v_gene: TRDV2; d_gene: TRDD3; j_gene: TRDJ1; CDR3aa: CACDKLGEDNTDKLIF; CDR3nt: TGTGCCTGTGACAAACTGGGGGAAGACAACACCGATAAACTCATCTTT
abundance: medium-sized; len: 18; v_gene: TRDV2; d_gene: -; j_gene: TRDJ3; CDR3aa: CACDTWGPSSWDTRQMFF; CDR3nt: TGTGCCTGTGACACCTGGGGGCCCAGCTCCTGGGACACCCGACAGATGTTTTTC
abundance: few; len: 14; v_gene: TRDV1; d_gene: -; j_gene: TRDJ1; CDR3aa: CALGELSPGVELIF; CDR3nt: TGTGCTCTTGGGGAACTTTCCCCTGGAGTTGAACTCATCTTT
abundance: -; len: 20; v_gene: TRDV2; d_gene: TRDD3; j_gene: TRDJ1; CDR3aa: CACDTLQKLGDTVYTDKLIF; CDR3nt: TGTGCCTGTGACACTTTACAAAAGCTGGGGGACACCGTGTACACCGATAAACTCATCTTT
abundance: few; len: 15; v_gene: TRDV2; d_gene: -; j_gene: TRDJ1; CDR3aa: CACDTVGIHGDKLIF; CDR3nt: TGTGCCTGTGACACCGTAGGAATACATGGCGATAAACTCATCTTT
abundance: -; len: 17; v_gene: TRDV2; d_gene: -; j_gene: TRDJ2; CDR3aa: CACDTLWGQGGTAQLFF; CDR3nt: TGTGCCTGTGACACCCTCTGGGGCCAGGGGGGGACAGCACAACTCTTCTTT
abundance: few; len: 15; v_gene: TRDV2; d_gene: TRDD3; j_gene: TRDJ1; CDR3aa: CACDAVGDRSDKLIF; CDR3nt: TGTGCCTGTGACGCTGTGGGGGACAGGAGCGATAAACTCATCTTT
abundance: -; len: 19; v_gene: TRDV2; d_gene: -; j_gene: TRDJ1; CDR3aa: CACDTVAGGPTLDTDKLIF; CDR3nt: TGTGCCTGTGACACAGTCGCGGGGGGACCCACGTTGGACACCGATAAACTCATCTTT
abundance: -; len: 17; v_gene: TRDV3; d_gene: TRDD3; j_gene: TRDJ1; CDR3aa: CAFSPFRWGKYTDKLIF; CDR3nt: TGTGCCTTCTCCCCTTTCCGGTGGGGGAAATACACCGATAAACTCATCTTT
abundance: -; len: 17; v_gene: TRDV2; d_gene: TRDD3; j_gene: TRDJ1; CDR3aa: CACDSLLGWGNTDKLTF; CDR3nt: TGTGCCTGTGACTCTCTACTGGGGTGGGGGAACACCGATAAACTCACCTTT
abundance: medium-sized; len: 17; v_gene: TRDV2; d_gene: TRDD3; j_gene: TRDJ1; CDR3aa: CACDTLTGGLEDDKLIF; CDR3nt: TGTGCCTGTGACACACTTACTGGGGGACTCGAAGACGATAAACTCATCTTT
abundance: few; len: 15; v_gene: TRDV2; d_gene: TRDD3; j_gene: TRDJ1; CDR3aa: CACDTMWGRTDKLIF; CDR3nt: TGTGCCTGTGACACGATGTGGGGGAGGACCGATAAACTCATCTTT
abundance: few; len: 14; v_gene: TRDV2; d_gene: -; j_gene: TRDJ1; CDR3aa: CACDALGDTDKLIF; CDR3nt: TGTGCCTGTGACGCCTTGGGGGACACCGATAAACTCATCTTT
abundance: medium-sized; len: 17; v_gene: TRDV2; d_gene: TRDD3; j_gene: TRDJ3; CDR3aa: CACDNWGSSWDTRQMFF; CDR3nt: TGTGCCTGTGACAACTGGGGGAGCTCCTGGGACACCCGACAGATGTTTTTC
abundance: -; len: 19; v_gene: TRAV29/DV5; d_gene: TRDD3; j_gene: TRDJ1; CDR3aa: CAASSCPALGDTGLNKLIF; CDR3nt: TGTGCAGCAAGCTCGTGCCCCGCACTGGGGGATACCGGCCTTAATAAACTCATCTTT
abundance: few; len: 21; v_gene: TRDV2; d_gene: TRDD3; j_gene: TRDJ1; CDR3aa: CACDTVPVLGEMGEYTDKLIF; CDR3nt: TGTGCCTGTGACACCGTCCCCGTACTGGGGGAAATGGGGGAGTACACCGATAAACTCATCTTT
abundance: -; len: 18; v_gene: TRDV1; d_gene: TRDD3; j_gene: TRDJ1; CDR3aa: CALGELVGGWGIGDKLIF; CDR3nt: TGTGCTCTTGGGGAACTAGTGGGTGGCTGGGGGATAGGGGATAAACTCATCTTT
abundance: few; len: 17; v_gene: TRDV2; d_gene: TRDD3; j_gene: TRDJ1; CDR3aa: CACDPLLGDTRTDKLIF; CDR3nt: TGTGCCTGTGACCCACTACTGGGGGATACGCGAACCGATAAACTCATCTTT
abundance: -; len: 17; v_gene: TRDV2; d_gene: TRDD3; j_gene: TRDJ1; CDR3aa: CACDTVGTGGYITKLIF; CDR3nt: TGTGCCTGTGACACGGTCGGAACTGGGGGATACATTACTAAACTCATCTTT
abundance: few; len: 19; v_gene: TRDV2; d_gene: TRDD3; j_gene: TRDJ1; CDR3aa: CACDSLLGDTRVKTDKLIF; CDR3nt: TGTGCCTGTGACTCTTTACTGGGGGATACGCGAGTTAAAACCGATAAACTCATCTTT
abundance: few; len: 15; v_gene: TRDV2; d_gene: -; j_gene: TRDJ2; CDR3aa: CACDTVGGPTAQLFF; CDR3nt: TGTGCCTGTGACACCGTCGGGGGCCCGACAGCACAACTCTTCTTT
abundance: few; len: 18; v_gene: TRDV2; d_gene: TRDD3; j_gene: TRDJ1; CDR3aa: CACDTLVLGDPRAGELIF; CDR3nt: TGTGCCTGTGACACGTTGGTACTGGGGGATCCGCGAGCGGGGGAACTCATCTTT
abundance: few; len: 15; v_gene: TRDV2; d_gene: TRDD3; j_gene: TRDJ1; CDR3aa: CACDTLLGDRDKLIF; CDR3nt: TGTGCCTGTGACACTTTGCTGGGGGATCGCGATAAACTCATCTTT
abundance: few; len: 19; v_gene: TRDV2; d_gene: TRDD3; j_gene: TRDJ1; CDR3aa: CACDTVGLGEGIGTDKLIF; CDR3nt: TGTGCCTGTGACACCGTAGGGCTGGGGGAGGGGATTGGGACCGATAAACTCATCTTT
abundance: -; len: 20; v_gene: TRDV2; d_gene: -; j_gene: TRDJ3; CDR3aa: CACDTPGEAPGSWDTRQMFF; CDR3nt: TGTGCCTGTGACACCCCCGGGGAAGCCCCCGGGTCCTGGGACACCCGACAGATGTTTTTC
abundance: few; len: 17; v_gene: TRDV2; d_gene: TRDD3; j_gene: TRDJ1; CDR3aa: CACDYPWQGDTADKLIF; CDR3nt: TGTGCCTGTGACTACCCCTGGCAGGGGGATACGGCCGATAAACTCATCTTT
abundance: few; len: 14; v_gene: TRDV2; d_gene: TRDD3; j_gene: TRDJ1; CDR3aa: CACDNWGYTDKLIF; CDR3nt: TGTGCCTGTGACAACTGGGGGTACACCGATAAACTCATCTTT
abundance: -; len: 16; v_gene: TRDV2; d_gene: -; j_gene: TRDJ1; CDR3aa: CACDSITLPGTDKLIF; CDR3nt: TGTGCCTGTGACAGCATTACGCTCCCTGGGACCGATAAACTCATCTTT
abundance: -; len: 19; v_gene: TRDV2; d_gene: -; j_gene: TRDJ3; CDR3aa: CACDTVRGSSSWDTRQMFF; CDR3nt: TGTGCCTGTGACACCGTCCGGGGATCTAGCTCCTGGGACACCCGACAGATGTTTTTC
abundance: few; len: 13; v_gene: TRDV2; d_gene: TRDD3; j_gene: TRDJ1; CDR3aa: CACDWGIQDKLIF; CDR3nt: TGTGCCTGTGATTGGGGGATACAGGATAAACTCATCTTT